Below, one T cell receptor (beta chain) is given with its context. Using immunoSEQ multiplex PCR, the repertoire was profiled, and TCRdb retains in-frame clones only, with some absent. The data contain around 84,000 clones, 97% of them seen just once; the ten biggest clones take up more than 0.15%. This sample was included in a study of technical replicates of blood from a few donors. The receptor comes from a human donor in good health. The sequenced material came from T cells isolated from PBMCs.

CDR3 residues: CASSFGLAGPGEQFF. CDR3 sequence (DNA): TGCGCCAGCAGCTTTGGACTAGCGGGGCCAGGGGAGCAGTTCTTC. The rearrangement uses TRBV5-1 and TRBJ2-1; 12 bases are shared with TRBD2. Germline V gene data show CDR1 as SGHRS and CDR2 as YFSETQ. The CDR3 loop spans 15 amino acids. V gave up 2 bases and J gave up 10 bases; unmatched junction bases: 7. Full variable domain (outside the CDR3, taken from reference TRBV5-1 and TRBJ2-1): KAGVTQTPRYLIKTRGQQVTLSCSPISGHRSVSWYQQTPGQGLQFLFEYFSETQRNKGNFPGRFSGRQFSNSRSEMNVSTLELGDSALYLCASSFGLAGPGEQFFGPGTRLTVL.